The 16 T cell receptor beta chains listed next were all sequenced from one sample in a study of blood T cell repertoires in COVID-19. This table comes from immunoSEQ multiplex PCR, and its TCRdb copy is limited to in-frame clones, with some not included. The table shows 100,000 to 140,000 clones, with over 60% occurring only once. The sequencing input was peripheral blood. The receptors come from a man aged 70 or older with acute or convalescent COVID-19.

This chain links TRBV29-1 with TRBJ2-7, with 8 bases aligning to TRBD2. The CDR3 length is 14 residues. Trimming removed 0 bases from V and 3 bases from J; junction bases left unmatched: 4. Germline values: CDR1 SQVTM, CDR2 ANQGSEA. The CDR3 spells CSVEDAGGYYEQYF. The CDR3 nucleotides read TGCAGCGTTGAAGACGCGGGGGGATACTACGAGCAGTACTTC.

This CDR3 is CATSDGTGNNEQFF. DNA for the CDR3: TGTGCCACCAGTGATGGGACAGGGAACAATGAGCAGTTCTTC. This rearrangement joins TRBV24-1 to TRBJ2-1; 9 nucleotides match TRBD1. The CDR3 contains 14 residues. Trimming at V came to 3 bases and at J to 5 bases, leaving 1 base not matched to a gene. Per the germline V gene, CDR1 is KGHDR and CDR2 is SFDVKD.

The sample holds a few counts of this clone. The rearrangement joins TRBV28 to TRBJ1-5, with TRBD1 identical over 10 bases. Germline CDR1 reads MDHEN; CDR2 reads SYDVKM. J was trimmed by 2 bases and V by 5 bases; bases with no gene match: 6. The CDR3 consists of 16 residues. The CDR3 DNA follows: TGTGCCAGCAGTCCAGCGACAGGGGGCGGCAATCAGCCCCAGCATTTT. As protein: CASSPATGGGNQPQHF.

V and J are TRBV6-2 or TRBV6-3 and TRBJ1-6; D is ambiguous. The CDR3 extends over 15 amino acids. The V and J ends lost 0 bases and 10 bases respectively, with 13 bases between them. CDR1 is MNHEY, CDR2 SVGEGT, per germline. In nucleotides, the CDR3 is TGTGCCAGCAGTTACTCGAACAGTCGGTCATCACCCCTCCACTTT. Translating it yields CASSYSNSRSSPLHF.

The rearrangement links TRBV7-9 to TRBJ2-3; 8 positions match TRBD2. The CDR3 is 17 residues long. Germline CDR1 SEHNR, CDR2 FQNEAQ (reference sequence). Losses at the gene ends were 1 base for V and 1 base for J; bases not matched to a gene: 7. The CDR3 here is CASSLEGVLAGTDTQYF. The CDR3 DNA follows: TGTGCCAGCAGCTTAGAGGGGGTACTAGCGGGCACAGATACGCAGTATTTT.

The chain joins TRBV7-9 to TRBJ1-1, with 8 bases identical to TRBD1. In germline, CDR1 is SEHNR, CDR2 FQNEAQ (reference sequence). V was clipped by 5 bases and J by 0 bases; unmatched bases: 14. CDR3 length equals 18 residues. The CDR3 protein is CASSRKRDRILMNTEAFF. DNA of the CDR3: TGTGCCAGCAGCCGCAAGAGGGACAGGATCCTTATGAACACTGAAGCTTTCTTT.

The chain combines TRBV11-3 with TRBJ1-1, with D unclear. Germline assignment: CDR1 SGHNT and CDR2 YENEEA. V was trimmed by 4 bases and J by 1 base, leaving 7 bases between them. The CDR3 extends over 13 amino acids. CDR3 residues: CASSWRGNTEAFF. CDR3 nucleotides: TGTGCCAGCAGCTGGCGGGGGAACACTGAAGCTTTCTTT.

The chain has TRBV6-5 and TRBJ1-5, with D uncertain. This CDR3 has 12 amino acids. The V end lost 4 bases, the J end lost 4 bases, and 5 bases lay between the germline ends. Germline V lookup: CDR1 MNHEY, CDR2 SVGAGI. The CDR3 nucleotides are TGTGCCAGCAGTTTGAGGAATCAGCCCCAGCATTTT. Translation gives CASSLRNQPQHF.

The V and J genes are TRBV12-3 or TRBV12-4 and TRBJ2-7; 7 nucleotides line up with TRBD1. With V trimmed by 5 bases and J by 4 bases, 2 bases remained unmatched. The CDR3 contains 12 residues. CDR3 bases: TGTGCCAGCAGTCCACAGGGGTACGAGCAGTACTTC. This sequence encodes CASSPQGYEQYF.

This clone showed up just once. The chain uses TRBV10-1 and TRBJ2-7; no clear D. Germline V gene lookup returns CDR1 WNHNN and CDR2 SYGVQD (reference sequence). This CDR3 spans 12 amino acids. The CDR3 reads CATWPQPYEQYF. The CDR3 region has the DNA TGCGCTACGTGGCCTCAACCCTACGAGCAGTACTTC.

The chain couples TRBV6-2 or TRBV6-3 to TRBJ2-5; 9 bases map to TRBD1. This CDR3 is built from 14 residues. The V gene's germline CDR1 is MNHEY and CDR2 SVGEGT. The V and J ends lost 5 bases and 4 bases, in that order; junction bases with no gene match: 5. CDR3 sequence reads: CASSKGQGRETQYF. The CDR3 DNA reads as TGTGCCAGCAGTAAGGGACAGGGTCGAGAGACCCAGTACTTC.

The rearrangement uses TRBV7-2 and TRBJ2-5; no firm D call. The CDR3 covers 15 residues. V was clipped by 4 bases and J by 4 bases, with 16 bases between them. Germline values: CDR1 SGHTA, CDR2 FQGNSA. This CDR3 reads CASSSTGSKGETQYF. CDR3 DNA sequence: TGTGCCAGCAGCTCGACCGGGTCCAAAGGAGAGACCCAGTACTTC.

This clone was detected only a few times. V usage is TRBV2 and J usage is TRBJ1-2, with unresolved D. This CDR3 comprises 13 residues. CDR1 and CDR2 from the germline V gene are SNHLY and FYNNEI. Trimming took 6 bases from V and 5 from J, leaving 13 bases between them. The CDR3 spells CASSQVVGYGYTF. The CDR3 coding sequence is TGTGCCAGCAGCCAGGTGGTTGGGTATGGCTACACCTTC.

CDR3 DNA sequence: TGTGCCACCAGTGATTTAGGGACAGGGCGAGCGGGGCAAGAGACCCAGTACTTC. This encodes CATSDLGTGRAGQETQYF. The rearrangement joins TRBV24-1 to TRBJ2-5; 9 nucleotides line up with TRBD1. The germline CDR1 and CDR2 sequences are KGHDR and SFDVKD. CDR3 length: 18 residues. With V trimmed by 1 base and J by 2 bases, 10 bases remained unmatched.

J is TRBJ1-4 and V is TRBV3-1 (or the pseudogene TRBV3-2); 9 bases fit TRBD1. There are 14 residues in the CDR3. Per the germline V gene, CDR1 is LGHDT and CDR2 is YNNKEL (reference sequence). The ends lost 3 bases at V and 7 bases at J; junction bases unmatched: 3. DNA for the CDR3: TGTGCCAGCAGCCAGGGACAGGGAACTGAAAAACTGTTTTTT. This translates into CASSQGQGTEKLFF.

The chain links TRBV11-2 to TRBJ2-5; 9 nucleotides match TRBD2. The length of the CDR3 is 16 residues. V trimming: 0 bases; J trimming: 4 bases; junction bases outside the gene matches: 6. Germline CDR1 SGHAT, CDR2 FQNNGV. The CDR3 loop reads CASSLDGGGGVETQYF. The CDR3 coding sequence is TGTGCCAGCAGCTTAGATGGCGGCGGGGGGGTAGAGACCCAGTACTTC.